Presented here are 16 T cell receptor beta chains from one specimen sequenced in a study of vaccination and CD4 T cells after COVID-19 (dated by TCRdb to between 2020 and 2023). Their specific antigens are unknown. Library preparation employed PCR. TCRdb shows the sequencer as Illumina iSeq 100. DNA from cultured CD4+ T cells underwent TCR sequencing with the Oncomine TCR Beta short-read assay at the Johns Hopkins FTIC core. TCRdb handled the public reads itself, with Q25 trimming in fastp and clone calling in MiXCR, and kept productive beta chains. CDR3 protein sequences are deduplicated, and each keeps its most common genes and DNA. A total of approximately 13,000 distinct CDR3 sequences appear in this sample, approximately 40% of them only once. Of the sample, about 10% is held by the ten largest clones. What the treatment or condition label conveys for this sample: roughly 11-day PBMC culture with coronavirus spike peptide pools or control peptides (ViraFEST assay).

Sequenced: CD4+ T cells from blood, cultured in vitro. These receptor sequences come from a human donor who had recovered from COVID-19.

A few counts support this clonotype. The V and J genes are TRBV20-1 and TRBJ2-1, with TRBD2 as a possible D gene (5 bases). CDR1 DFQATT and CDR2 SNEGSKA come from the germline V gene (reference sequence). V shed 7 bases and J shed 9 bases, with 19 bases lying between them. This CDR3 is built from 13 residues. As DNA, the CDR3 is TGCAGTGAGGCGGTCTCTTCCCGGGGTGAGCAGTTCTTC. Translating gives CSEAVSSRGEQFF.

The V and J genes are TRBV6-1 and TRBJ2-1, with D maybe TRBD2 (6 bases). V lost 6 bases and J lost 8, with 14 bases in between. From germline, CDR1 is MNHNS and CDR2 SASEGT. This CDR3 has 13 residues. The CDR3 sequence: CASSADPGDEQFF. In nucleotides, the CDR3 is TGTGCCAGCAGCGCCGACCCGGGGGATGAGCAGTTCTTC.

The chain couples TRBV2 to TRBJ2-1; D gene unclear. There are 13 residues in the CDR3. Germline V gene sequence: CDR1 SNHLY, CDR2 FYNNEI. V was trimmed by 3 bases and J by 9 bases, leaving 12 bases between them. The CDR3 DNA reads TGTGCCAGCAGTGAGATTAGTTATGGTGAGCAGTTCTTC. This translates into CASSEISYGEQFF.

This clonotype was recorded a few times. V is TRBV20-1 and J is TRBJ2-3, with D maybe TRBD1 (6 bases). Deletions cut 3 bases from V and 3 bases from J, with 7 bases between. This CDR3 has 12 amino acids. Germline CDR1 DFQATT, CDR2 SNEGSKA (reference sequence). The CDR3 sequence is CSARTGTDTQYF. Written as DNA, the CDR3 is TGCAGTGCTAGGACAGGAACAGATACGCAGTATTTT.

This chain joins TRBV2 and TRBJ1-5; possibly TRBD1 for D (5 bases). The ends were cut back, 7 bases at V and 7 bases at J, with 14 bases in the middle. This CDR3 spans 13 amino acids. CDR1 SNHLY and CDR2 FYNNEI come from the germline V gene. CDR3 loop: CASTAGGGQPQHF. The CDR3 DNA reads as TGTGCCAGCACCGCTGGGGGGGGGCAGCCCCAGCATTTT.

By sample share, this clonotype is medium-sized. The chain couples TRBV20-1 to TRBJ1-3; 8 bases are shared with TRBD1. The CDR3 has 15 residues. From germline, CDR1 is DFQATT and CDR2 SNEGSKA (reference sequence). V lost 1 base to trimming and J lost 0 bases; unmatched junction nucleotides: 2. The CDR3 DNA is TGCAGTGCTAGAGGGGACAGGATCTCTGGAAACACCATATATTTT. Translation gives CSARGDRISGNTIYF.

The rearrangement links TRBV24-1 to TRBJ2-2; D uncertain. The germline V gene has CDR1 KGHDR and CDR2 SFDVKD. This CDR3 has 15 residues. The V end was cut by 3 bases, the J end by 4 bases, with 11 bases between. The CDR3 bases are TGTGCCACCAGTGATCCAAACGTCGTCACCGGGGAGCTGTTTTTT. It is translated as CATSDPNVVTGELFF.

This clonotype was detected a few times. The chain recombines TRBV20-1 with TRBJ1-1; D remains unclear. The CDR3 totals 13 residues. Germline V gives CDR1 DFQATT, CDR2 SNEGSKA (reference sequence). V was trimmed by 1 base and J by 1 base, leaving 7 bases between them. The CDR3 protein is CSARAPGNTEAFF. The CDR3 DNA follows: TGCAGTGCTAGAGCCCCGGGGAACACTGAAGCTTTCTTT.

This clonotype has just a few counts. The J gene is TRBJ2-3, the V gene TRBV4-3, with TRBD2 matching 7 bases. There are 15 residues in the CDR3. V was clipped by 2 bases and J by 1 base; unmatched bases: 3. Germline CDR1 is LGHNA and CDR2 is YSLEER. Written as DNA, the CDR3 is TGCGCCAGCAGCCAACAGCTAGCGGGCACAGATACGCAGTATTTT. This gives the protein CASSQQLAGTDTQYF.

This clonotype was counted between two and nine times. This chain joins TRBV5-1 and TRBJ2-2; D possibly matches TRBD1 or TRBD2 (5 bases each). Trimming stripped 2 bases from V and 7 bases from J, with 12 bases between. The CDR3 is made up of 14 amino acids. The germline gives CDR1 SGHRS, CDR2 YFSETQ. In nucleotides, the CDR3 is TGCGCCAGCAGCTTTTCGGGGCCTAGCGGGGAGCTGTTTTTT. Its protein is CASSFSGPSGELFF.

V and J are TRBV7-9 and TRBJ2-2; unclear D gene. The CDR3 loop spans 16 amino acids. CDR1 is SEHNR and CDR2 is FQNEAQ in the germline V gene (reference sequence). The ends were cut back, 5 bases at V and 4 bases at J, with 17 bases in the middle. This chain's CDR3 is CASSVDPPKGTGELFF. In DNA, the CDR3 is TGTGCCAGCAGCGTAGACCCCCCTAAGGGCACCGGGGAGCTGTTTTTT.

This clonotype was found a few times. This sequence joins TRBV4-2 and TRBJ2-2; 9 bases are shared with TRBD1. V lost 4 bases to trimming and J lost 6 bases; unmatched junction nucleotides: 3. The germline CDR1 and CDR2 sequences are LGHNA and YNFKEQ. The CDR3 length is 14 residues. The CDR3 DNA reads as TGTGCCAGCAGCCGGACAGGGGACGCCGGGGAGCTGTTTTTT. It encodes CASSRTGDAGELFF.

This clonotype came up a few times. This chain connects TRBV10-3 to TRBJ2-7, with 8 nucleotides matching TRBD2. Trimming cost V 7 bases and J 2 bases; bases outside gene matches: 4. CDR1 ENHRY and CDR2 SYGVKD come from the germline V gene. The CDR3 totals 13 residues. CDR3 bases: TGTGCCATCAAGACTAGCGAGACCTACGAGCAGTACTTC. It specifies CAIKTSETYEQYF.

This clonotype was counted between two and nine times. The chain employs TRBV25-1 and TRBJ2-5; possible D gene TRBD2, 5 bases. Looked up from germline, CDR1 is MGHDK and CDR2 is SYGVNS. The V end was cut by 11 bases, the J end by 9 bases, with 19 bases between. The CDR3 is 12 amino acids. CDR3 protein: CACSLTLEAQYF. The CDR3 nucleotides are TGTGCCTGCTCTCTGACTCTGGAGGCCCAGTACTTC. The full variable domain, in which reference TRBV25-1 and TRBJ2-5 provide the parts outside the CDR3, is EADIYQTPRYLVIGTGKKITLECSQTMGHDKMYWYQQDPGMELHLIHYSYGVNSTEKGDLSSESTVSRIRTEHFPLTLESARPSHTSQYLCACSLTLEAQYFGPGTRLLVL.

J is TRBJ2-7 and V is TRBV20-1, with D maybe TRBD2 (5 bases). From germline, CDR1 is DFQATT and CDR2 SNEGSKA (reference sequence). The CDR3 consists of 15 residues. The DNA for the CDR3 is TGCAGCACTACCCCACCGAGAGGGAGCTCCTACGAGCAGTACTTC. It is translated as CSTTPPRGSSYEQYF.

This chain connects TRBV10-3 to TRBJ1-2; D gene uncertain. The CDR3 is 12 residues long. Germline-derived CDR1 and CDR2 are ENHRY and SYGVKD. With 3 bases removed from V and 8 bases from J, the gap between germline ends came to 10 bases. CDR3 sequence (DNA): TGTGCCATCAGTGAAAGGGAAGAGGGCTACACCTTC. Translated, it gives CAISEREEGYTF.